This record looks at one T cell receptor beta chain sequence and its context. The antigen is undetermined. CDR1 is LNHDA, CDR2 SQIVND, per germline (reference sequence). V lost 2 bases and J 0 bases, leaving 11 bases between the germline ends. The CDR3 is 16 amino acids. The sample comes from a study of shared clonotypes between healthy human individuals. Study outcomes and limitations: Some clonotypes were shared by all four sorted-subset donors, while others were not shared. The non-shared ones had lower generation probabilities than the shared ones.

CD45RO-negative CD8 cells positively selected for CCR7 made up the naive population, which excluded terminally differentiated effector memory CD45RA+ cells. Under the authors' procedure: Filtering differed for immunoSEQ, which gave only junction sequences without quality scores. Sequenced by immunoSEQ multiplex PCR; TCRdb stores in-frame clones only, minus some. For V, J and clone size, that table is used; D and trimming come from the DNA. Of 1.5 million to 2.5 million clones listed, 85% to 95% are singletons. The clonotype was recovered from a young man in good health. The specimen was naive CD8+ T cells sorted from blood. The chain recombines TRBV19 with TRBJ2-1; TRBD2 might be the D (6 bases). CDR3 region: CASSIMAGSSYNEQFF. The CDR3 DNA follows: TGTGCCAGTAGTATAATGGCGGGGAGCTCCTACAATGAGCAGTTCTTC.